Listed below are T cell receptor beta chains from one sample, sequenced in a study of cytomegalovirus exposure and HLA in healthy donors. The repertoire was sequenced with immunoSEQ multiplex PCR; TCRdb's copy has only in-frame clones and lacks some. The sample holds 150,000 to 180,000 clones, approximately 75% seen once. The sequenced sample consisted of PBMCs. The source of these receptors is a man younger than 35 in good health and CMV-seronegative. Each CDR3 is given with its conserved first and last residue. Some rows have no size entry. The others give once, few or many, or a class for an expanded clone.

14	TRBV10-2	TRBJ1-3	NA	CASSDPGGGNTIYF
11	TRBV6-1	TRBJ1-1	NA	CASTRATEAFF
16	TRBV11-2	TRBJ2-6	NA	CASSLGLRVGANVLTF
17	TRBV4-3	TRBJ2-7	NA	CASSRSIAGTGTYEQYF
15	TRBV9	TRBJ2-7	NA	CASSTHPDSPYEQYF
14	TRBV19	TRBJ1-5	few	CASSRGTTNQPQHF
17	TRBV4-1	TRBJ2-2	NA	CASSYLSPPGGTGELFF
15	TRBV4-1	TRBJ2-1	few	CASRLGLAGEVTQFF
18	TRBV5-1	TRBJ1-2	NA	CASSLSRTQLRQVGGYTF
16	TRBV5-1	TRBJ2-3	NA	CASSLAFQGSTDTQYF
15	TRBV5-1	TRBJ2-7	NA	CASSFGGGSSYEQYF
16	TRBV7-9	TRBJ2-6	NA	CASSSTGMAGANVLTF
16	TRBV29-1	TRBJ2-2	once	CSAAEGQGADTGELFF
14	TRBV7-9	TRBJ2-7	NA	CASSFVQGAREQYF
16	TRBV5-1	TRBJ1-1	few	CASSFLQGAQGTEAFF
16	TRBV2	TRBJ2-6	NA	CASSLGYFSGANGLTF
15	TRBV4-1	TRBJ1-5	NA	CASSQVHSSNQPQHF
16	TRBV19	TRBJ1-1	NA	CASSPGTGSIVAEAFF
14	TRBV19	TRBJ1-2	NA	CASREDRAHYGYTF
15	TRBV7-8	TRBJ1-2	NA	CASSTWTEQNYGYTF
15	TRBV6-4	TRBJ1-2	NA	CASSVGQGPNYGYTF
14	TRBV15	TRBJ1-6	NA	CATSSGQGGSPLHF
15	TRBV5-1	TRBJ2-1	few	CASSSTSGAYNEQFF
16	TRBV7-9	TRBJ2-1	NA	CASSLRQGSPSNEQFF
13	TRBV29-1	TRBJ2-3	NA	CSVISGGRHTQYF
15	TRBV5-6	TRBJ2-5	NA	CASNHRVLYQETQYF
17	TRBV11-2	TRBJ2-5	NA	CASSAWTSGGARETQYF
17	TRBV5-1	TRBJ2-2	NA	CASSSDLGQNNFRELFF
20	TRBV7-6	TRBJ1-4	NA	CASSEQPPGQVLRANEKLFF
15	TRBV9	TRBJ2-5	few	CASSVGALGGETQYF
13	TRBV5-5	TRBJ1-4	NA	CASSLIGEEKLFF
15	TRBV18	TRBJ1-2	NA	CASSPPGQSNYGYTF
14	TRBV4-3	TRBJ2-7	NA	CASSQGTGIYEQYF
11	TRBV20-1	TRBJ1-4	NA	CSARAGEKLFF
13	TRBV7-6	TRBJ1-1	NA	CASSLTGNTEAFF